This T cell receptor (beta chain) was captured by sequencing in a study of blood T cell repertoires in COVID-19. Overall study context: The United States, Italy and Spain were the sources of the acute and convalescent COVID-19 samples. PBMCs, B-cell-depleted T cells, or T cells were the source of the cDNA or gDNA that made up the material.

The authors' processing: It was from reference gene primer amplification that nucleated cell counts were estimated. Sequencing was performed with immunoSEQ multiplex PCR; in TCRdb, only in-frame clones are kept and a portion is missing. The D gene and trimming were derived from the DNA, and the V and J assignments and clone size from that table. The data show 200,000 to 300,000 clones, with 88% seen just once and 0.7% held by the top ten. Germline values: CDR1 MNHEY, CDR2 SVGEGT. This CDR3 comprises 15 residues. The ends were cut back, 6 bases at V and 4 bases at J, with 17 bases in the middle. This chain uses TRBV6-2 or TRBV6-3 with TRBJ2-3, with D maybe TRBD1 (6 bases). Sequences were obtained from peripheral blood. The sequence derives from a human donor in a cohort sampled during active COVID-19. In nucleotides, the CDR3 is TGTGCCAGCAGCTCCAGGACAGCCTGGTCAGATACGCAGTATTTT. It codes for CASSSRTAWSDTQYF.